The 27 T cell receptor beta chains in this list originate from one sample, sequenced in a study of CD8 T cells in ankylosing spondylitis. TCRdb re-called the 5' RACE reads with MiXCR, one entry per CDR3 protein. The sample has 750,000 to 850,000 distinct CDR3 sequences, about 12% seen once. The study's findings and limits: Characteristic of ankylosing spondylitis blood, it appeared, was a TCR beta motif comprising about eight highly homologous variants.

Their cognate antigens are unknown. The sequencing sample was made of blood, either unsorted or a sorted T cell fraction (not recorded which). The receptors stem from a male donor with ankylosing spondylitis.

A few counts support this clonotype. The chain carries TRBV29-1 and TRBJ2-1; D not certain. The V and J ends lost 4 bases and 1 base respectively, with 14 bases between them. The CDR3 covers 15 residues. Per germline, CDR1 SQVTM and CDR2 ANQGSEA. For the CDR3, the DNA is TGCAGCGTTGTAGCCGGAGCCAAATCCTACAATGAGCAGTTCTTC. Protein product: CSVVAGAKSYNEQFF.

The chain recombines TRBV20-1 with TRBJ1-4; D perhaps matches TRBD1 (5 bases). V lost 6 bases to trimming and J lost 0 bases, with 14 bases between them. The CDR3 has 15 amino acids. CDR1 is DFQATT and CDR2 is SNEGSKA in the germline V gene (reference sequence). The CDR3 protein is CSATFGGSTNEKLFF. The CDR3 DNA sequence: TGCAGTGCCACCTTCGGGGGTTCAACTAATGAAAAACTGTTTTTT.

This clonotype was found a few times. The chain recombines TRBV29-1 with TRBJ2-7; no clear D. The CDR3 has 12 amino acids. Germline V lookup: CDR1 SQVTM, CDR2 ANQGSEA. The V end lost 4 bases, the J end lost 3 bases, and 10 bases lay between the germline ends. The DNA for the CDR3 is TGCAGCGTTGTTGCCGGGCTCTACGAGCAGTACTTC. Translated, it gives CSVVAGLYEQYF.

This clonotype was seen at least ten times. The V gene is TRBV10-3, the J gene TRBJ2-5, with TRBD2 as a possible D gene (7 bases). Germline CDR1 reads ENHRY; CDR2 reads SYGVKD. The CDR3 runs to 13 residues. The germline V and J ends were trimmed by 4 bases and 5 bases, with 11 bases remaining between them. Here the CDR3 DNA reads TGTGCCATCAGTGTGGGGGGGCGCGAGACCCAGTACTTC. Translation: CAISVGGRETQYF.

The chain couples TRBV12-3 or TRBV12-4 to TRBJ2-3, with D perhaps matching TRBD1 (5 bases). This CDR3 is built from 15 residues. Trimming shortened V by 5 bases and J by 1 base, and 13 bases separated the two germline ends. CDR3 sequence (DNA): TGTGCCAGCAGTCCCCGGAGCAGGGGCACAGATACGCAGTATTTT. Residues: CASSPRSRGTDTQYF.

A few counts support this clonotype. This chain links TRBV29-1 with TRBJ1-2; tentative D call: TRBD1 (5 bases). The CDR3 contains 13 residues. V lost 4 bases, J lost 4 bases, and 13 bases lay in between. Germline CDR1 reads SQVTM; CDR2 reads ANQGSEA. Here the CDR3 reads CSVGSRDGYGYTF. As DNA, the CDR3 is TGCAGCGTTGGATCGCGGGACGGCTATGGCTACACCTTC.

The chain is built from TRBV20-1 and TRBJ2-7; 12 bases are shared with TRBD2. CDR3 length: 15 residues. Germline values: CDR1 DFQATT, CDR2 SNEGSKA (reference sequence). The ends lost 0 bases at V and 1 base at J; junction bases unmatched: 1. The CDR3 bases are TGCAGTGCTAGAGAACTAGCGGGGGGATCCTACGAGCAGTACTTC. This gives the protein CSARELAGGSYEQYF.

This clonotype was counted between two and nine times. The rearrangement links TRBV2 to TRBJ2-7, with a tentative D call TRBD1 (5 bases). V was trimmed by 3 bases and J by 2 bases, leaving 14 bases between them. Germline CDR1 reads SNHLY; CDR2 reads FYNNEI. CDR3 length: 15 residues. CDR3 residues: CASSDSGAATYEQYF. CDR3 DNA sequence: TGTGCCAGCAGTGATTCTGGGGCAGCCACCTACGAGCAGTACTTC.

This clonotype was seen more than once but under ten times. J is TRBJ2-7 and V is TRBV20-1, with D possibly matching TRBD1 (6 bases). The germline gives CDR1 DFQATT, CDR2 SNEGSKA (reference sequence). This CDR3 is built from 12 residues. V gave up 4 bases and J gave up 2 bases, with 9 bases separating them. The CDR3 nucleotides are TGCAGTGCTACACAGGGCCCCTACGAGCAGTACTTC. Its protein is CSATQGPYEQYF.

This clonotype has ten or more counts. The chain links TRBV3-1 to TRBJ2-3; D call uncertain. Germline V gene lookup returns CDR1 LGHDT and CDR2 YNNKEL (reference sequence). V lost 2 bases and J lost 11, with 14 bases in between. The CDR3 length is 13 residues. The CDR3 spells CASSQNVLGMQYF. The CDR3 bases are TGTGCCAGCAGCCAAAATGTTCTAGGGATGCAGTATTTT.

The chain couples TRBV9 to TRBJ1-1, with 7 bases fitting TRBD1. The ends lost 0 bases at V and 3 bases at J; junction bases unmatched: 8. Germline V CDR1 and CDR2: SGDLS, YYNGEE. CDR3 size: 16 residues. The CDR3 loop reads CASSVGSVTGYTEAFF. The CDR3 DNA follows: TGTGCCAGCAGCGTAGGAAGTGTGACAGGGTACACTGAAGCTTTCTTT.

The rearrangement links TRBV29-1 to TRBJ2-3; 13 bases are a match to TRBD2. The V and J ends lost 6 bases and 0 bases, in that order; junction bases with no gene match: 6. CDR1 and CDR2 (germline): SQVTM, ANQGSEA. The length of the CDR3 is 16 residues. CDR3 residues: CSVAGLAGASTDTQYF. CDR3 DNA: TGCAGCGTCGCCGGACTAGCGGGAGCTAGCACAGATACGCAGTATTTT.

This clonotype was picked up a small number of times. The J gene is TRBJ2-7, the V gene TRBV25-1; tentative D call: TRBD2 (5 bases). The CDR3 spans 13 residues. The V end lost 6 bases, the J end lost 0 bases, and 9 bases lay between the germline ends. Germline V gene lookup returns CDR1 MGHDK and CDR2 SYGVNS. The CDR3 spells CASRRTPSYEQYF. The DNA of the CDR3 is TGTGCCAGCAGACGGACTCCCTCCTACGAGCAGTACTTC.

This sequence joins TRBV20-1 and TRBJ2-6; D not certain. CDR3 size: 14 residues. CDR1 and CDR2 (germline): DFQATT, SNEGSKA (reference sequence). Trimming took 4 bases from V and 1 from J, leaving 8 bases between them. The CDR3 bases are TGCAGTGCTACCCCGGTTTCTGGGGCCAACGTCCTGACTTTC. Amino acid sequence: CSATPVSGANVLTF.

Many counts were recorded for this clonotype. This chain connects TRBV20-1 to TRBJ2-1, with 7 bases that match TRBD2. J lost 0 bases, V lost 5 bases, and 4 bases had no gene match. The germline gives CDR1 DFQATT, CDR2 SNEGSKA (reference sequence). There are 14 residues in the CDR3. CDR3 coding DNA: TGCAGTGCTTCTCTAGCGGCCTCCTACAATGAGCAGTTCTTC. Translation: CSASLAASYNEQFF.

The V gene is TRBV4-3, the J gene TRBJ2-5; a possible D gene is TRBD1 (6 bases). The germline V gene has CDR1 LGHNA and CDR2 YSLEER. This CDR3 region has 16 residues. V lost 4 bases and J 3 bases, leaving 18 bases between the germline ends. The CDR3 DNA is TGCGCCAGCAGCCGCCAGAGGAACAGGGCAGAAGAGACCCAGTACTTC. This sequence encodes CASSRQRNRAEETQYF.

This clonotype was seen repeatedly, ten times or more. The chain is built from TRBV29-1 and TRBJ1-2; the match to TRBD1 covers 7 bases. Germline CDR1 and CDR2: SQVTM and ANQGSEA. The length of the CDR3 is 12 residues. V was pared by 6 bases and J by 8 bases, with 9 bases of the junction left unmatched. CDR3 DNA: TGCAGCGTAGTACAGGGGTCGGAGGGCTACACCTTC. This encodes CSVVQGSEGYTF.

The J gene is TRBJ2-7, the V gene TRBV20-1; 10 positions match TRBD2. Germline V gives CDR1 DFQATT, CDR2 SNEGSKA (reference sequence). The CDR3 consists of 16 residues. V was clipped by 0 bases and J by 6 bases; unmatched bases: 11. The CDR3 here is CSAREPLAGVVREQYF. For the CDR3, the DNA is TGCAGTGCTAGAGAGCCCCTAGCGGGAGTGGTCCGCGAGCAGTACTTC.

This clonotype has just one count. The genes are TRBV28 and TRBJ2-7, with TRBD2 as a possible D gene (5 bases). V lost 6 bases and J lost 0, with 15 bases in between. Germline V gives CDR1 MDHEN, CDR2 SYDVKM. The CDR3 length is 15 residues. CDR3 DNA sequence: TGTGCCAGCAGCCTTCCGGGGAGCGCCTCCTACGAGCAGTACTTC. The encoded protein is CASSLPGSASYEQYF.

This clonotype was seen a few times. The V call is TRBV5-1, the J call TRBJ2-1, with 7 bases fitting TRBD2. J lost 8 bases, V lost 3 bases, and 5 bases had no gene match. The CDR3 is 13 residues long. Germline lookup yields CDR1 SGHRS and CDR2 YFSETQ. CDR3 DNA sequence: TGCGCCAGCAGCTCGGAGGCGGGAGATGAGCAGTTCTTC. It yields the protein CASSSEAGDEQFF.

This rearrangement joins TRBV28 to TRBJ2-7; the D is unclear. V was cut by 6 bases and J by 5 bases, with 20 bases left in between. The CDR3 is 15 amino acids. CDR1 and CDR2 (germline): MDHEN, SYDVKM. The CDR3 nucleotides are TGTGCCAGCAGCCCCGAGGCCTTGGCCCATGACGAGCAGTACTTC. Residues: CASSPEALAHDEQYF.

This clonotype occurred many times. The J gene is TRBJ2-7, the V gene TRBV29-1, with D possibly being TRBD1 (6 bases). The V end was cut by 8 bases, the J end by 5 bases, with 16 bases between. CDR1 and CDR2 from the germline V gene are SQVTM and ANQGSEA. CDR3 length: 12 residues. The CDR3 is CSFHTQGHEQYF. The DNA for the CDR3 is TGCAGCTTCCACACACAGGGTCACGAGCAGTACTTC.

The rearrangement joins TRBV2 to TRBJ2-3; 9 bases align to TRBD2. The V and J ends lost 7 bases and 3 bases, in that order; junction bases with no gene match: 8. The CDR3 sequence is 15 residues long. Germline V gene data show CDR1 as SNHLY and CDR2 as FYNNEI. CDR3 region: CASIGKGLATDTQYF. The CDR3 DNA sequence: TGTGCCAGCATCGGAAAGGGACTAGCTACAGATACGCAGTATTTT.

J is TRBJ1-1 and V is TRBV20-1; D call uncertain. The CDR3 contains 14 residues. CDR1 DFQATT and CDR2 SNEGSKA come from the germline V gene (reference sequence). The V gene lost 6 bases and the J gene lost 0 bases, with 14 bases spanning the gap. The CDR3 DNA reads TGCAGTGCCCAAAATGGCCAGCTGAACACTGAAGCTTTCTTT. It is translated as CSAQNGQLNTEAFF.

This chain joins TRBV20-1 and TRBJ1-3, with D hard to call. Between the trimmed V and J ends, which lost 3 bases and 2 bases, there was a span of 8 bases. Germline loops: CDR1 DFQATT, CDR2 SNEGSKA (reference sequence). This CDR3 has 13 amino acids. The CDR3, as DNA: TGCAGTGCTAGTTCGGGTGCTGGAAACACCATATATTTT. Its protein is CSASSGAGNTIYF.

This clonotype has more than one count but fewer than ten. In nucleotides, the CDR3 is TGTGCCAGCAGTTTAATCCCGGACACTGAAGCTTTCTTT. Amino acid sequence: CASSLIPDTEAFF. This chain joins TRBV27 and TRBJ1-1; D not resolved. V dropped 2 bases and J dropped 3 bases, with 7 bases sitting between them. The CDR3 contains 13 residues. Per germline, CDR1 MNHEY and CDR2 SMNVEV (reference sequence).

This clonotype appeared a few times. This sequence joins TRBV6-5 and TRBJ1-1; D is perhaps TRBD1 (5 bases). Trimming removed 0 bases at V and 0 bases at J, with 11 bases between. CDR3 length equals 16 residues. Germline V CDR1 and CDR2: MNHEY, SVGAGI. CDR3 residues: CASSYSLGQMNTEAFF. The CDR3 nucleotides read TGTGCCAGCAGTTACTCATTAGGACAAATGAACACTGAAGCTTTCTTT.